This T cell receptor (beta chain) is drawn from a study of kidney transplant recipient with SARS-CoV-2 infection. TCRdb recomputed calls from the reads with MiXCR, one row per CDR3 protein. The sample lists 200,000 to 300,000 distinct CDR3 sequences, more than 25% occurring once. The V gene's germline CDR1 is SGDLS and CDR2 YYNGEE. There are 16 residues in the CDR3. The J segment lost 7 bases and the V segment lost 1 base, leaving 9 bases of the junction unmatched. This clonotype was seen only a few times. The chain combines TRBV9 with TRBJ2-1; 9 bases agree with TRBD2. The source was a blood sample, collected at baseline and between days 110 and 120 from a kidney transplant recipient. This receptor was obtained from a male patient aged 25-45 years who had COVID-19 and was a kidney transplant recipient. Certain T cells may be donor cells from the graft. CDR3 sequence: CASSVLSGGGENEQFF. In DNA, the CDR3 is TGTGCCAGCAGCGTATTATCCGGCGGGGGGGAGAATGAGCAGTTCTTC. The complete variable domain, with remaining parts taken from reference TRBV9 and TRBJ2-1, reads DSGVTQTPKHLITATGQRVTLRCSPRSGDLSVYWYQQSLDQGLQFLIQYYNGEERAKGNILERFSAQQFPDLHSELNLSSLELGDSALYFCASSVLSGGGENEQFFGPGTRLTVL.